The entry that follows covers one TCR beta chain sequence. There is no known antigen for this receptor. Per-base quality was not reported, and no clone a single base away is much larger than it. This specimen comes from a study of control samples from healthy donors and cancer patients (dated by TCRdb to 2018 to 2021). To prepare the library, the immunoSEQ multiplex PCR assay was applied. The table comes from immuneACCESS by way of TCRdb, which keeps in-frame sequences with V and J called. Part of the clones is missing from these tables; in studies checked, under half for an unresolved V gene and the rest for unknown reasons. The sample table records some 130,000 clones; around 88% of these occur just once. Of the sample, around 3.5% is held by the ten largest clones. The CDR3 runs 14 amino acids, cysteine and phenylalanine included. CDR3 DNA is the only sequence kept; it has 42 bases, read in frame from the first base. Unmatched junction bases come to 11, with V trimmed by 2 bases and J by 10 bases. Taken from the germline V gene, the CDR1 and CDR2 loops are MGHDK and SYGVNS.

The V and J segments used are TRBV25-1 and TRBJ2-7, with 7 middle bases fitting TRBD1. This TCR came from a man aged 40-55 years in good health. The sequencing sample was made of blood. The CDR3: CASSEGGQVRNQYF. In nucleotides, the sequence is TGTGCCAGCAGTGAAGGTGGACAGGTTCGTAACCAGTACTTC.